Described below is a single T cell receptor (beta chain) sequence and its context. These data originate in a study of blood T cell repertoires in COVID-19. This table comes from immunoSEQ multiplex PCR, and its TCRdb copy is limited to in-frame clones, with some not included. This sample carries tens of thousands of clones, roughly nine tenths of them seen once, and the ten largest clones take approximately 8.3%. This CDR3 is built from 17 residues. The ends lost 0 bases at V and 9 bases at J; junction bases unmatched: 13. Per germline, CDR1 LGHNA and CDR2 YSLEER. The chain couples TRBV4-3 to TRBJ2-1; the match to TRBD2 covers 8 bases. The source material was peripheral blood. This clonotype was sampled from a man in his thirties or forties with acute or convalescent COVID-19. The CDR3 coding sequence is TGCGCCAGCAGCCAAGATCCAACGGGAGGGCTTATGGGTGAGCAGTTCTTC. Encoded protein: CASSQDPTGGLMGEQFF.